The sequence of this T cell receptor (beta chain) was determined in a study of neurological immune-mediated disorders. This clonotype was detected many times. Unsorted libraries came from 2 million PBMCs stored at -80 °C. V gave up 1 base and J gave up 4 bases, with 6 bases separating them. The CDR3 is 12 amino acids. Germline lookup yields CDR1 SGHRS and CDR2 YFSETQ. TCRdb re-analysed the 5' RACE reads in MiXCR, keeping a single row per CDR3 protein. The sample includes 60,000 or so distinct CDR3 sequences, roughly 11% of them seen just once. This receptor was identified in a man aged 55 to 70 in good health. The V and J genes are TRBV5-1 and TRBJ2-7; D not resolved. The sample comprised PBMCs. In DNA form, the CDR3 reads TGCGCCAGCAGCTTGAACCCTTACGAGCAGTACTTC. It translates to CASSLNPYEQYF.